This TCR beta chain was identified during a study of T-cell memory formation after mild COVID-19. Study-level results: Pre-infection memory contained some responding clones, which suggested that cross-reactive memory had joined. A balance of CD4 and CD8 characterized clones contracting day 15 to 85, whereas later expanders leaned CD4+.

Note on this clonotype: The antigen remains undetermined.

Employing constant-segment primers, 5'RACE generated TCR alpha and TCR beta cDNA libraries bearing sample barcodes and UMIs. TCRdb re-analysed the 5' RACE reads in MiXCR, keeping a single row per CDR3 protein. The sample yields 350,000 to 550,000 distinct CDR3 sequences, approximately 19% seen once. Per germline, CDR1 SGHTA and CDR2 FQGNSA. The V and J ends lost 2 bases and 2 bases, in that order; junction bases with no gene match: 19. The CDR3 is 20 amino acids. This TCR was sampled from a man aged 18-30 years who had mild COVID-19 (a few samples of this study predate the infection). Cell type and time point are not known. This chain joins TRBV7-2 and TRBJ2-3; 7 nucleotides agree with TRBD1. Material: PBMCs or a T cell subset sorted from them (not recorded which). CDR3 in DNA: TGTGCCAGCAGCTTATACCCACCAGCCCACTGGGGACAGTACACAGATACGCAGTATTTT. This sequence encodes CASSLYPPAHWGQYTDTQYF.